These 26 T cell receptor beta chains share one sample of origin, sequenced in a study of blood T cell repertoires in COVID-19. The protocol was immunoSEQ multiplex PCR, while the TCRdb copy is restricted to in-frame clones and leaves out a portion. Altogether some 350,000 clones are present, approximately 88% being singletons, with the ten largest covering under 6%. Material: PBMCs or T cells enriched from blood (not recorded which). The receptors were sampled from a man aged 25-45 years who had recovered from COVID-19.

The chain links TRBV5-5 to TRBJ2-2; D possibly corresponds to TRBD1 (5 bases). Per germline, CDR1 SGHKS and CDR2 YYEKEE (reference sequence). The CDR3 totals 16 residues. V lost 2 bases to trimming and J lost 5 bases, with 16 bases between them. The CDR3 coding sequence is TGTGCCAGCAGCTTCTCAGGGAATAAAGGGACCGGGGAGCTGTTTTTT. The encoded protein is CASSFSGNKGTGELFF.

The chain carries TRBV5-5 and TRBJ2-7, with D possibly TRBD2 on 5 matching bases. V was shortened by 0 bases and J by 3 bases, with 13 bases between the two germline ends. There are 15 residues in the CDR3. Germline CDR1 SGHKS, CDR2 YYEKEE (reference sequence). The CDR3 DNA sequence: TGTGCCAGCAGCTTGGGGCCGGGGTCTAGCTACGAGCAGTACTTC. The encoded protein is CASSLGPGSSYEQYF.

The V gene is TRBV27, the J gene TRBJ1-2, with D uncertain. Trimming removed 4 bases from V and 2 bases from J, with 11 bases in between. The CDR3 sequence is 14 residues long. In germline, CDR1 is MNHEY, CDR2 SMNVEV (reference sequence). CDR3 DNA: TGTGCCAGCAGTTACAGAGATTCGAACTATGGCTACACCTTC. Its protein is CASSYRDSNYGYTF.

The chain combines TRBV11-2 with TRBJ2-7; 9 nucleotides line up with TRBD1. The germline V gene has CDR1 SGHAT and CDR2 FQNNGV. The CDR3 is 14 amino acids. Unmatched junction bases numbered 4, after V lost 3 bases and J lost 4 bases. The CDR3 loop reads CASSFLDRGYEQYF. The CDR3, as DNA: TGTGCCAGCAGCTTTCTGGACAGGGGTTACGAGCAGTACTTC.

This rearrangement joins TRBV24-1 to TRBJ1-2; D ambiguous. Trimming pared 0 bases from V and 3 bases from J, leaving 16 bases between. The CDR3 length is 17 residues. CDR1 is KGHDR, CDR2 SFDVKD, per germline. The CDR3 DNA reads TGTGCCACCAGTGATTTGCATCTACCGCCCCGGGACTATGGCTACACCTTC. Protein sequence: CATSDLHLPPRDYGYTF.

The genes are TRBV27 and TRBJ1-5; 10 bases match TRBD1. The V gene's germline CDR1 is MNHEY and CDR2 SMNVEV (reference sequence). The CDR3 length is 13 residues. After removal of 10 bases from V and 1 base from J, the junction contained 1 base not matched to a gene. The CDR3: CATGQGSNQPQHF. CDR3 nucleotide sequence: TGTGCCACGGGACAGGGGAGCAATCAGCCCCAGCATTTT.

This rearrangement joins TRBV7-8 to TRBJ2-7; possibly TRBD2 for D (6 bases). This CDR3 is built from 15 residues. V lost 5 bases, J lost 1 base, and 15 bases lay in between. The germline V gene encodes CDR1 SGHVS and CDR2 FQNEAQ. CDR3 bases: TGTGCCAGCAGCGCCCGGGAGTCCAGGTCCTACGAGCAGTACTTC. This sequence encodes CASSARESRSYEQYF.

This chain uses TRBV7-9 with TRBJ1-2, with 7 bases that match TRBD1. V dropped 5 bases and J dropped 4; count of bases not matched to a gene: 4. Germline V gives CDR1 SEHNR, CDR2 FQNEAQ (reference sequence). The CDR3 extends over 13 amino acids. The CDR3 is CASSQTGIYGYTF. In DNA form, the CDR3 reads TGTGCCAGCAGCCAGACAGGGATCTATGGCTACACCTTC.

The chain joins TRBV6-1 to TRBJ1-2; D is ambiguous. The ends were cut back, 2 bases at V and 0 bases at J, with 7 bases in the middle. CDR3 length equals 14 residues. Germline V gene lookup returns CDR1 MNHNS and CDR2 SASEGT. In DNA, the CDR3 is TGTGCCAGCAGTGAAAGCCCCACTAACTATGGCTACACCTTC. It specifies CASSESPTNYGYTF.

The rearrangement links TRBV7-8 to TRBJ2-7; 9 bases are shared with TRBD2. CDR1 is SGHVS and CDR2 is FQNEAQ in the germline V gene. The ends lost 9 bases at V and 0 bases at J; junction bases unmatched: 9. The CDR3 totals 15 residues. CDR3 residues: CASYHAGGTSYEQYF. CDR3 bases: TGTGCCAGTTATCACGCGGGGGGGACCTCCTACGAGCAGTACTTC.

In this sample, this clone turned up once. The chain recombines TRBV18 with TRBJ2-1; the D is unclear. Per germline, CDR1 KGHSH and CDR2 LQKENI. CDR3 size: 12 residues. Deletions cut 3 bases from V and 9 bases from J, with 9 bases between. The CDR3 DNA reads as TGTGCCAGCTCACCTTCAGCGAGTGAGCAGTTCTTC. Its protein is CASSPSASEQFF.

The J gene is TRBJ1-5, the V gene TRBV6-1; the D is unclear. Germline CDR1 is MNHNS and CDR2 is SASEGT. The CDR3 has 13 amino acids. V dropped 1 base and J dropped 4 bases, with 5 bases sitting between them. The DNA for the CDR3 is TGTGCCAGCAGTGAAGTCCAAAATCAGCCCCAGCATTTT. It encodes CASSEVQNQPQHF.

This rearrangement joins TRBV12-3 or TRBV12-4 to TRBJ1-3; D not certain. Trimming removed 5 bases at V and 5 bases at J, with 7 bases between. The CDR3 extends over 12 amino acids. The CDR3 sequence is CASSRGRNTIYF. The CDR3 coding sequence is TGTGCCAGCAGTCGCGGGAGAAACACCATATATTTT.

V gene TRBV2 combines with J gene TRBJ1-4, with TRBD1 identical over 9 bases. The CDR3 totals 14 residues. Germline CDR1 is SNHLY and CDR2 is FYNNEI. The J segment lost 8 bases and the V segment lost 5 bases, leaving 6 bases of the junction unmatched. CDR3 amino acids: CASSKRQGGEKLFF. DNA for the CDR3: TGTGCCAGCAGTAAGAGACAGGGGGGCGAAAAACTGTTTTTT.

V usage is TRBV30 and J usage is TRBJ2-5, with 7 nucleotides matching TRBD1. This CDR3 region has 14 residues. Trimming cost V 2 bases and J 4 bases; bases outside gene matches: 7. Germline CDR1 GTSNPN, CDR2 SVGIG (reference sequence). CDR3 sequence: CAWSSTGVPETQYF. The CDR3 nucleotides read TGTGCCTGGAGTTCCACAGGGGTCCCAGAGACCCAGTACTTC.

The chain combines TRBV12-3 or TRBV12-4 with TRBJ2-7; D is perhaps TRBD2 (5 bases). CDR3 length: 13 amino acids. The V gene lost 1 base and the J gene lost 9 bases, with 13 bases spanning the gap. The CDR3 region is CASSLGPAGGQYF. The DNA for the CDR3 is TGTGCCAGCAGTTTAGGCCCGGCGGGCGGGCAGTACTTC.

This rearrangement joins TRBV11-2 to TRBJ2-5; D ambiguous. Looked up from germline, CDR1 is SGHAT and CDR2 is FQNNGV. V lost 4 bases and J lost 5, with 8 bases in between. This CDR3 region has 12 residues. This chain's CDR3 is CASSSRVETQYF. The CDR3, as DNA: TGTGCCAGCAGCTCCCGGGTGGAGACCCAGTACTTC. Drawing the rest from reference TRBV11-2 and TRBJ2-5, the complete variable domain is EAGVAQSPRYKIIEKRQSVAFWCNPISGHATLYWYQQILGQGPKLLIQFQNNGVVDDSQLPKDRFSAERLKGVDSTLKIQPAKLEDSAVYLCASSSRVETQYFGPGTRLLVL.

The chain employs TRBV21-1 and TRBJ1-4. TRBV21-1 is listed as a pseudogene. The CDR3 contains 15 residues. The CDR3 nucleotides are TGTGCCAGCAGCACCGGACCGGGAAGGAATGAAAAACTGTTTTTT. Amino acids: CASSTGPGRNEKLFF.

The gene calls are TRBV13 and TRBJ2-7, with 9 bases aligning to TRBD1. The CDR3 extends over 14 amino acids. CDR1 is PRHDT and CDR2 is FYEKMQ in the germline V gene (reference sequence). V trimming: 5 bases; J trimming: 5 bases; junction bases outside the gene matches: 7. CDR3: CASSPADRGHEQYF. CDR3 bases: TGTGCCAGCAGCCCCGCGGACAGGGGCCACGAGCAGTACTTC.

This chain joins TRBV12-3 or TRBV12-4 and TRBJ2-7; D is ambiguous. There are 12 residues in the CDR3. Deletions cut 0 bases from V and 5 bases from J, with 5 bases between. The CDR3 region is CASSLAGDEQYF. CDR3 bases: TGTGCCAGCAGTTTAGCTGGAGACGAGCAGTACTTC.

CDR3 nucleotides: TGTGCCAGCAGCCGTGGACAGGGCTCTTATTTTGAGCAGTTCTTC. It codes for CASSRGQGSYFEQFF. This chain connects TRBV3-1 (or the pseudogene TRBV3-2) to TRBJ2-1; 8 bases are shared with TRBD1. The CDR3 loop spans 15 amino acids. Losses at the gene ends were 4 bases for V and 9 bases for J; bases not matched to a gene: 11. Germline CDR1 and CDR2: LGHDT and YNNKEL (reference sequence).

This chain joins TRBV9 and TRBJ1-3; D gene unclear. Germline CDR1 SGDLS, CDR2 YYNGEE. V lost 0 bases and J lost 8, with 18 bases in between. CDR3 length: 16 residues. Here the CDR3 DNA reads TGTGCCAGCAGCGTAGGCAAGGCTAATACCGGGGACACCATATATTTT. This codes for CASSVGKANTGDTIYF.

As regards this clone: Since the CDR3 does not end with the conserved phenylalanine or tryptophan, this likely comes from a read error. The DNA is omitted, as the CDR3 cannot be located on it reliably, and the CDR3 follows TCRdb's listing. V is TRBV19 and J is TRBJ1-1. Germline CDR1 reads LNHDA; CDR2 reads SQIVND (reference sequence). The CDR3 is 13 amino acids in total, end residues counted. CDR3 protein: CASSERGRDTLNL.

This chain connects TRBV4-1 to TRBJ1-1; TRBD1 agrees at 10 bases. The CDR3 runs 15 residues. The J segment lost 8 bases and the V segment lost 2 bases, leaving 8 bases of the junction unmatched. Per germline, CDR1 MGHRA and CDR2 YSYEKL. CDR3 in amino acids: CASSQTTPGQGEAFF. DNA of the CDR3: TGCGCCAGCAGCCAAACTACACCGGGACAGGGGGAAGCTTTCTTT.

The chain uses TRBV19 and TRBJ1-3; 8 nucleotides match TRBD1. Per the germline V gene, CDR1 is LNHDA and CDR2 is SQIVND (reference sequence). The CDR3 consists of 14 residues. Trimming cost V 3 bases and J 4 bases; bases outside gene matches: 2. CDR3 in DNA: TGTGCCAGTAGTATGCGGACAGGGGGAAACACCATATATTTT. Protein: CASSMRTGGNTIYF.

This clone was detected once. V is TRBV6-1 and J is TRBJ2-1; D is possibly TRBD2 (6 bases). The CDR3 consists of 14 residues. Germline values: CDR1 MNHNS, CDR2 SASEGT. V was cut by 5 bases and J by 1 base, with 9 bases left in between. The CDR3 spells CASSLDYSYNEQFF. The CDR3 nucleotides read TGTGCCAGCAGTTTGGACTATTCCTACAATGAGCAGTTCTTC.